This TCR beta chain is drawn from a study of identifying expanded T cells in peripheral blood. Study-level results: Variance in clone template counts between roughly two-week samples significantly increased with total template count across all healthy donors. Over around two and four weeks, about 15 and 19 clones changed, versus 1.2 between replicates.

V was trimmed by 1 base and J by 5 bases, leaving 6 bases between them. Germline assignment: CDR1 SEHNR and CDR2 FQNEAQ (reference sequence). The CDR3 totals 13 residues. During the collection period, no donor immune events like infections were recorded. Libraries were prepared by immunoSEQ multiplex PCR; TCRdb keeps only in-frame clonotypes and omits some of them. The repertoire holds 100,000 to 150,000 clones, with about 88% as singletons. Concerning this clone itself: The antigen is not known. At the DNA level, this CDR3 is encoded by other sequences in the same sample as well.

The TCR was taken from a person aged 18 to 75 in good health. The sample taken for sequencing was blood. The rearrangement joins TRBV7-9 to TRBJ1-5; D gene ambiguous. CDR3 bases: TGTGCCAGCAGCTTAGTACGGGATCAGCCCCAGCATTTT. As protein: CASSLVRDQPQHF.